The clone carrying this T cell receptor beta chain was detected only a few times. Its specificity is unknown. Unrecorded immune exposure was likely among donors, who were nominally healthy when sampled. PCR was performed using 60 Vbeta and 13 Jbeta primers. Sequencing used immunoSEQ multiplex PCR; TCRdb keeps in-frame clones, though not all of them. The repertoire holds about 130,000 clones, approximately 69% seen once, with 4% in the top ten. The data were taken from a study of cytomegalovirus exposure and HLA in healthy donors. Looking at the study overall: In an early release, HLA-typed donors contributed tens of millions of unique TCR sequences. Study-wide results and limits: High sensitivity and specificity were reportedly achieved when the classifier diagnosed cytomegalovirus status. Donors were assumed by presence/absence analyses to have roughly uniform sequencing depth.

Germline CDR1 reads SGHNT; CDR2 reads YENEEA. The CDR3 totals 14 residues. V was pared by 6 bases and J by 5 bases, with 8 bases of the junction left unmatched. Sequenced: PBMCs. The chain is built from TRBV11-3 and TRBJ2-5, with 8 nucleotides matching TRBD1. The receptor was isolated from a man between 35 and 55 years old in good health and CMV-seropositive. CDR3 amino acids: CASSPGGGMETQYF. Written as DNA, the CDR3 is TGTGCCAGCAGTCCAGGGGGCGGAATGGAGACCCAGTACTTC.